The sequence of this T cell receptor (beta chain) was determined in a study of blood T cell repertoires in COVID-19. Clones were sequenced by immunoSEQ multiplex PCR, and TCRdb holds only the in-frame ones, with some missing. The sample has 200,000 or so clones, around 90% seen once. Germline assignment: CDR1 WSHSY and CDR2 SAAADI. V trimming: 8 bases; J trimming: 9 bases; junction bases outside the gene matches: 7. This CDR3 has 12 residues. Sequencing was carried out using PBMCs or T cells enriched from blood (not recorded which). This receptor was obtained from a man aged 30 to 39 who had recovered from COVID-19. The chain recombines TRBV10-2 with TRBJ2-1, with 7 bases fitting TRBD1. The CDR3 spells CASEGAGSEQFF. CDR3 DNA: TGCGCCAGCGAGGGGGCAGGGAGTGAGCAGTTCTTC.